This T cell receptor (beta chain) emerged from a study of shared clonotypes between healthy human individuals. Whole-study results and caveats: Clonotypes shared by all four sorted-subset donors had higher generation probabilities than non-shared clonotypes. Rarefaction showed that sequencing of sorted subsets was incomplete (despite large depth).

Under the authors' procedure: ImmunoSEQ only sent back junction sequences with no quality scores, so filtering was done differently. Measured with immunoSEQ multiplex PCR; TCRdb has only the in-frame clones, and not every one. The V and J calls and the clone size are those of that table, but D and trimming were determined from the DNA. The table records 2.5 million or so clones, about 92% of them present only once. With regard to this clone: The antigen is not known.

This CDR3 contains 14 residues. Germline V gene sequence: CDR1 MNHEY, CDR2 SMNVEV (reference sequence). V dropped 6 bases and J dropped 4; count of bases not matched to a gene: 8. The receptor was derived from a man between 18 and 29 years old in good health. Sequencing input: naive CD4+ T cells sorted from blood. This sample's subset: CD45RA+ positively selected. The chain has TRBV27 and TRBJ1-2; 7 bases fit TRBD1. CDR3 sequence reads: CASSSSGTVYGYTF. CDR3 DNA sequence: TGTGCCAGCAGCTCAAGCGGGACAGTCTATGGCTACACCTTC.